Included here is one T cell receptor (beta chain) sequence, with context. Its antigen is not known. The data are from a study of shared clonotypes between healthy human individuals. Study as a whole: Plates per donor: three CD4 naive, three CD4 memory, two CD8 naive, one CD8 memory. Whole-study findings and limits: Non-shared clonotypes had lower generation probabilities than those shared by all four donors.

CD4+ cells underwent separation, giving CD45RA+ naive and CD45RA-negative memory subsets. This was a deep-level run. Profiled with immunoSEQ multiplex PCR; TCRdb holds only in-frame clones, not every one. The profile covers a few hundred thousand clones, with approximately 97% appearing a single time and less than 0.065% taken by the ten largest. The CDR3 sequence is 19 residues long. After removal of 1 base from V and 4 bases from J, the junction contained 14 bases not matched to a gene. CDR1 and CDR2 from the germline V gene are SGHRS and YFSETQ. The genes are TRBV5-1 and TRBJ2-1; TRBD2 matches at 10 bases. The sequenced material came from naive CD4+ T cells sorted from blood. Subset denoted: CD45RA+ positively selected. This sequence was found in a woman aged 25 to 39 in good health. This CDR3 is CASSLKGAGGPVEYNEQFF. CDR3 nucleotides: TGCGCCAGCAGCTTGAAAGGAGCGGGAGGGCCTGTTGAGTACAATGAGCAGTTCTTC.